Ten or more counts support the clone carrying this TCR beta chain. The antigen remains undetermined. This sample is drawn from a study of metastatic and nonmetastatic thyroid tumors. The wider study: Repertoire comparisons spanned blood and tumor or nodule tissue from malignant and benign thyroid patients. Overall study findings and caveats: Reportedly, malignant thyroid tumors had significantly higher TCR beta diversity than benign nodules, in blood and tumor.

Looked up from germline, CDR1 is DFQATT and CDR2 is SNEGSKA (reference sequence). The CDR3 spans 12 residues. Patients had received no treatment of any kind before thyroid surgery. Authors' data handling: The study built a papillary thyroid cancer distant-metastasis classifier from CDR3 differences across clinicopathological groups. TCRdb reassembled clones from the PCR reads with MiXCR. TCRdb's processing, not the authors', yielded these V and J calls. The sample contains about 24,000 clones, about 24% of which appear only once. This receptor was taken from a male donor with papillary thyroid cancer or a benign thyroid nodule (not recorded which). Some clones in this sample may be carry-over from other donors' samples. The chain joins TRBV20-1 to TRBJ1-3; D call uncertain. The specimen was blood. The CDR3 coding sequence is TGCGGCGGGGAGGGCTCTGGAAACACCATATATTTT. Protein: CGGEGSGNTIYF.